This T cell receptor (beta chain) was identified during a study of blood T cell repertoires in COVID-19. Study-level background: The United States, Italy and Spain provided the acute and convalescent COVID-19 samples. Nucleic acid was either cDNA or gDNA, and it came from T cells, B-cell-depleted T cells, or PBMCs.

Trimming at V came to 2 bases and at J to 9 bases, leaving 9 bases not matched to a gene. Per the germline V gene, CDR1 is SGDLS and CDR2 is YYNGEE. This CDR3 spans 15 amino acids. Original processing methods: It was from reference gene primer amplification that nucleated cell counts were estimated. Assay used: immunoSEQ multiplex PCR; TCRdb lists only in-frame clones, some missing. V, J and clone size derive from that table, while D and trimming were established from the DNA sequence. The sample gives fewer than 300,000 clones, 81% of which show up once; around 2.9% is in the top ten. This receptor was taken from a woman aged 55-75 years with active or convalescent COVID-19. This chain connects TRBV9 to TRBJ2-1; 9 positions match TRBD2. The material sequenced was peripheral blood. CDR3 loop: CASSVGSGGLGEQFF. CDR3 in DNA: TGTGCCAGCAGCGTGGGCAGCGGGGGGCTCGGTGAGCAGTTCTTC.